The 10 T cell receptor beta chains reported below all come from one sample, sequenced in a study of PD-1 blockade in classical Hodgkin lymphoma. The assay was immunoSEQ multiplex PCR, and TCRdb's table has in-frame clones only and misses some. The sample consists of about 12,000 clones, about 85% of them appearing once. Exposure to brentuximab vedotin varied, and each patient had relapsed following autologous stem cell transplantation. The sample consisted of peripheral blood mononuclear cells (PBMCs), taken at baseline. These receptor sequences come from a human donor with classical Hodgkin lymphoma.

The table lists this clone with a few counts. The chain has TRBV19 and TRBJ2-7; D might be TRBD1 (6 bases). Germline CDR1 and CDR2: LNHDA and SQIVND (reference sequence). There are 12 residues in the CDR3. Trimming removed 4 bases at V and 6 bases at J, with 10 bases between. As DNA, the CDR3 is TGTGCCAGTAGTAACACAGGGTCCGAGCAGTACTTC. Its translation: CASSNTGSEQYF.

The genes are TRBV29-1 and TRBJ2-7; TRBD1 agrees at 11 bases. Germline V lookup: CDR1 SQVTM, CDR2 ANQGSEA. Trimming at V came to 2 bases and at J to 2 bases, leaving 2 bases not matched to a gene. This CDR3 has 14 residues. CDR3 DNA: TGCAGCGTTGAACCGGGACAGGGGGCCTACGAGCAGTACTTC. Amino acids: CSVEPGQGAYEQYF.

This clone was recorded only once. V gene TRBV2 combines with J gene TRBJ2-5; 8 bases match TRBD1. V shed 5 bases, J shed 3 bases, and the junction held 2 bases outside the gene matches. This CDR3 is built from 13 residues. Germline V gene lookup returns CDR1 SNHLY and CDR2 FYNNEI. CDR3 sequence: CASSKTGEETQYF. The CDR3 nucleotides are TGTGCCAGCAGTAAGACAGGGGAAGAGACCCAGTACTTC.

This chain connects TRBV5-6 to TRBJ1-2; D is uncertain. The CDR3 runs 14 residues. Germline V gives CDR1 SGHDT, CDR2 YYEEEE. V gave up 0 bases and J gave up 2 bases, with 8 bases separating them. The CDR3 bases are TGTGCCAGCAGCTTGGTGTGGGGAAACTATGGCTACACCTTC. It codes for CASSLVWGNYGYTF.

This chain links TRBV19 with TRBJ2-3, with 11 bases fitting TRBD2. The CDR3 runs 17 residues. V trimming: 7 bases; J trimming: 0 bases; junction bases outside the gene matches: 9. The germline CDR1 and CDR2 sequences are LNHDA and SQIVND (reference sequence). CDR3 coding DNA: TGTGCCAGTACCCCGCGACTAGCGGGGACCAGCACAGATACGCAGTATTTT. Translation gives CASTPRLAGTSTDTQYF.

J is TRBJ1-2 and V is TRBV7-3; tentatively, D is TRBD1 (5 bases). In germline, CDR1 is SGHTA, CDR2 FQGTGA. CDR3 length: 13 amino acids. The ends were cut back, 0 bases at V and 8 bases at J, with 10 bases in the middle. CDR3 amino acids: CASSLTGGEGYTF. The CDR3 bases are TGTGCCAGCAGCTTAACCGGGGGAGAAGGCTACACCTTC.

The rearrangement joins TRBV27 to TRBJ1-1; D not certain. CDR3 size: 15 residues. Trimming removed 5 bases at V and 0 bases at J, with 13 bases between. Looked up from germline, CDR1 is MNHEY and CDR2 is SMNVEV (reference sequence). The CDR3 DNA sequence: TGTGCCAGCAGTCCTCGACAAACCATGAACACTGAAGCTTTCTTT. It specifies CASSPRQTMNTEAFF.

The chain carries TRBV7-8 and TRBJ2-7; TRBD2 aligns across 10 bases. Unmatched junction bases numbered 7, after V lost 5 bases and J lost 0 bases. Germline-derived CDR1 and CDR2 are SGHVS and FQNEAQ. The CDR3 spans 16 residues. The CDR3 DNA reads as TGTGCCAGCAGCATCGGGACTAGCGCCCGCTCCTACGAGCAGTACTTC. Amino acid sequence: CASSIGTSARSYEQYF.

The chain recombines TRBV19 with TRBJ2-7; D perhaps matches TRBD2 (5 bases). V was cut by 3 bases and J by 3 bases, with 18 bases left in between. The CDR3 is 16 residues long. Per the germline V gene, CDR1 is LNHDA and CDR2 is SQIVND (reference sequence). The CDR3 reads CASSIAGGRESYEQYF. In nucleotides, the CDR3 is TGTGCCAGTAGTATCGCCGGTGGAAGGGAGAGCTACGAGCAGTACTTC.

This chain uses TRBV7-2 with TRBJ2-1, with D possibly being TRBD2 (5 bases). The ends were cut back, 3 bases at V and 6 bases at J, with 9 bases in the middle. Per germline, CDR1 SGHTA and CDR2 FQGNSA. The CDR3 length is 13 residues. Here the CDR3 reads CASSFYSGNEQFF. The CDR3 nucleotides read TGTGCCAGCAGCTTTTACAGCGGCAATGAGCAGTTCTTC.